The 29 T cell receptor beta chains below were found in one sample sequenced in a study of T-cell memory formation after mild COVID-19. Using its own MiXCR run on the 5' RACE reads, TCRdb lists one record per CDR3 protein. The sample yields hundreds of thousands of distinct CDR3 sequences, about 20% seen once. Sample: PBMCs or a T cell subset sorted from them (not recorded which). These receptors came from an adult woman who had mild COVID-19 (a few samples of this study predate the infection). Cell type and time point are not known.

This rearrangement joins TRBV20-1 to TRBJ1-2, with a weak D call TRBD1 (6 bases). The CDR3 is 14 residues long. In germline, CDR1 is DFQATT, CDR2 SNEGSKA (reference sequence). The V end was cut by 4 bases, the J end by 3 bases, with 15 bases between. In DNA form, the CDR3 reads TGCAGTGCTACCGAGGTCAGGGGATACTATGGCTACACCTTC. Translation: CSATEVRGYYGYTF.

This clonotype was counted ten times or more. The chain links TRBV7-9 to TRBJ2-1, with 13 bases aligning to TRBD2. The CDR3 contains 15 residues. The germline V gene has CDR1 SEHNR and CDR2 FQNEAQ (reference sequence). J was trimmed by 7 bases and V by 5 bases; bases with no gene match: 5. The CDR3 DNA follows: TGTGCCAGCAGCCGGAGGACTAGCGGGAGTAATGAGCAGTTCTTC. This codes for CASSRRTSGSNEQFF.

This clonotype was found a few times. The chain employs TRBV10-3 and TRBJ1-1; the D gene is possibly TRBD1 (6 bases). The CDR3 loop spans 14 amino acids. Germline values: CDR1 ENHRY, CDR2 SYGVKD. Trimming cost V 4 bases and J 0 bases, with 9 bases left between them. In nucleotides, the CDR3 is TGTGCCATCAGTGGGACAGCCATGAACACTGAAGCTTTCTTT. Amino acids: CAISGTAMNTEAFF.

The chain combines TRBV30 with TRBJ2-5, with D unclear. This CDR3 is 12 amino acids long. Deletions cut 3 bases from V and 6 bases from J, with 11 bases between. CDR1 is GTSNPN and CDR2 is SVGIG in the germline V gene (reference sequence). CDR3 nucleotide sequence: TGTGCCTGGAGCGACTTTCGGCAGACCCAGTACTTC. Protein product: CAWSDFRQTQYF.

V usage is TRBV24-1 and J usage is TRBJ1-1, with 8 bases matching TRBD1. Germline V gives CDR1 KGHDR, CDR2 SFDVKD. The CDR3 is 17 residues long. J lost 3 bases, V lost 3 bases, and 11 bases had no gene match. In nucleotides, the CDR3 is TGTGCCACCAGTGATGAGGGGCCGGGACAGGCCGACACTGAAGCTTTCTTT. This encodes CATSDEGPGQADTEAFF.

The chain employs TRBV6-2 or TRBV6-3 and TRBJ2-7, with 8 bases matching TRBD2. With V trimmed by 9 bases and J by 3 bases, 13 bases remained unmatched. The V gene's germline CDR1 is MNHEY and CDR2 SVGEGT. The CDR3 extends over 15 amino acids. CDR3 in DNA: TGTGCCAGTGGGAGCGGGAGAGGTCGGGACTACGAGCAGTACTTC. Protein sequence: CASGSGRGRDYEQYF.

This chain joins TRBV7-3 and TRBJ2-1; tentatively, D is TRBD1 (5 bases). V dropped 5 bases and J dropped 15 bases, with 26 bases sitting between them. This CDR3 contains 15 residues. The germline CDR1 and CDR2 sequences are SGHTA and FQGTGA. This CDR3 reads CASSVGQGRVLRMFF. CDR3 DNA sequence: TGTGCCAGCAGCGTAGGCCAGGGTAGAGTATTGCGGATGTTCTTC. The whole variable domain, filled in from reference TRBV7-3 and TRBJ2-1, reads GAGVSQTPSNKVTEKGKYVELRCDPISGHTALYWYRQSLGQGPEFLIYFQGTGAADDSGLPNDRFFAVRPEGSVSTLKIQRTERGDSAVYLCASSVGQGRVLRMFFGPGTRLTVL.

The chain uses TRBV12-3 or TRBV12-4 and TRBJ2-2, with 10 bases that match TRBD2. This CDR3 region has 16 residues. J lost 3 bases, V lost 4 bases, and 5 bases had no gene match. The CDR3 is CASSYGAGGDTGELFF. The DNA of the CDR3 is TGTGCCAGCAGTTATGGAGCGGGAGGGGACACCGGGGAGCTGTTTTTT.

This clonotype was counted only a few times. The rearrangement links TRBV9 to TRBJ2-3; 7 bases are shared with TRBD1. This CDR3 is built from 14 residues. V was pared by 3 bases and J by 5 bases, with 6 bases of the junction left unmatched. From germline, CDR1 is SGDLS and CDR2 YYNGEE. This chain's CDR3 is CASSATGEGDTQYF. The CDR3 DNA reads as TGTGCCAGCAGCGCCACAGGGGAAGGAGATACGCAGTATTTT.

The CDR3 nucleotides read TGTGCCACCAGTGATGGTCGGGGGACCCAGTACTTC. This sequence encodes CATSDGRGTQYF. This chain uses TRBV24-1 with TRBJ2-5, with TRBD2 as a possible D gene (5 bases). This CDR3 comprises 12 residues. Germline lookup yields CDR1 KGHDR and CDR2 SFDVKD. Trimming removed 3 bases from V and 7 bases from J, with 8 bases in between.

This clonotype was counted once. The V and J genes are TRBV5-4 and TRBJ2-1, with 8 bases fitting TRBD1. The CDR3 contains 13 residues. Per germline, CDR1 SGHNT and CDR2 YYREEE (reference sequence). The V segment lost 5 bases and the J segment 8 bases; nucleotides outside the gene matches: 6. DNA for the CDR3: TGTGCCAGCAGACGAGACAGGGGCTATGAGCAGTTCTTC. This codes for CASRRDRGYEQFF.

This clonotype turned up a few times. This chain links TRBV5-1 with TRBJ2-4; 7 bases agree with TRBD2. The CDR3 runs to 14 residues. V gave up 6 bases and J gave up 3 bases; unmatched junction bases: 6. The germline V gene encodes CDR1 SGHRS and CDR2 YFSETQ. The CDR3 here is CASTPGGSKNIQYF. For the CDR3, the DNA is TGCGCCAGCACCCCGGGCGGGAGCAAAAACATTCAGTACTTC.

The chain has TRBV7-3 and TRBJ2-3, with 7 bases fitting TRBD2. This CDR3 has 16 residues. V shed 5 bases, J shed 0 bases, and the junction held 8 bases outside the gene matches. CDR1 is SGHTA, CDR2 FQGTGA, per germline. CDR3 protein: CASSPSSGVSTDTQYF. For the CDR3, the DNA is TGTGCCAGCAGCCCCTCGAGCGGGGTTAGCACAGATACGCAGTATTTT. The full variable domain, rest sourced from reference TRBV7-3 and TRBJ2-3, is GAGVSQTPSNKVTEKGKYVELRCDPISGHTALYWYRQSLGQGPEFLIYFQGTGAADDSGLPNDRFFAVRPEGSVSTLKIQRTERGDSAVYLCASSPSSGVSTDTQYFGPGTRLTVL.

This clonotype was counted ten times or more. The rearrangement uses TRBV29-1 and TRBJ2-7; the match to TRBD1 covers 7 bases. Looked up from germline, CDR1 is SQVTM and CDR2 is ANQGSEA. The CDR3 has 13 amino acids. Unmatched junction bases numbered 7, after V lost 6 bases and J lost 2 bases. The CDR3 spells CSVRGTVTYEQYF. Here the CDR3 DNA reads TGCAGCGTACGAGGGACAGTCACCTACGAGCAGTACTTC.

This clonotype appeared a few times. DNA of the CDR3: TGCAGTGCTACAGAGCGCTACGAGCAGTACTTC. Translation gives CSATERYEQYF. This chain joins TRBV20-1 and TRBJ2-7, with D hard to call. V lost 4 bases, J lost 3 bases, and 7 bases lay in between. Germline CDR1 is DFQATT and CDR2 is SNEGSKA (reference sequence). The CDR3 spans 11 residues.

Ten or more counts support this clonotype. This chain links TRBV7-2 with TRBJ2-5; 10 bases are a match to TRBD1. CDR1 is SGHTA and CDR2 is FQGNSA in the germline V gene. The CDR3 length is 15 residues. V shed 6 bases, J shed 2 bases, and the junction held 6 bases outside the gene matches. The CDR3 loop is CASRRRQGAQETQYF. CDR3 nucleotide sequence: TGTGCCAGCAGACGAAGACAGGGGGCGCAAGAGACCCAGTACTTC.

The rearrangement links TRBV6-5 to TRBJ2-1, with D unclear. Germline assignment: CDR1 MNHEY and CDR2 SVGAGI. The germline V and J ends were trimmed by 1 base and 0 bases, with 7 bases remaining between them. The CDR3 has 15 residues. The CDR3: CASSYFLTSYNEQFF. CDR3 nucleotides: TGTGCCAGCAGTTACTTTTTGACCTCCTACAATGAGCAGTTCTTC.

For the CDR3, the DNA is TGTGCCAGCACCCGGGATTCTAGCACAGATACGCAGTATTTT. It specifies CASTRDSSTDTQYF. This chain joins TRBV6-6 and TRBJ2-3; maybe TRBD2 (5 bases). The germline V and J ends were trimmed by 7 bases and 0 bases, with 11 bases remaining between them. CDR3 length: 14 residues. Germline lookup yields CDR1 MNHNY and CDR2 SVGAGI (reference sequence).

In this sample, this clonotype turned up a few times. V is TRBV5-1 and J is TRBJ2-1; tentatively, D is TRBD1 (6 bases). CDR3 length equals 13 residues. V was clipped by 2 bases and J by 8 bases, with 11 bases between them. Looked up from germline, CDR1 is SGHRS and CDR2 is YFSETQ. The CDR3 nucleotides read TGCGCCAGCAGCTTAACAGGGACCGATGAGCAGTTCTTC. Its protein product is CASSLTGTDEQFF.

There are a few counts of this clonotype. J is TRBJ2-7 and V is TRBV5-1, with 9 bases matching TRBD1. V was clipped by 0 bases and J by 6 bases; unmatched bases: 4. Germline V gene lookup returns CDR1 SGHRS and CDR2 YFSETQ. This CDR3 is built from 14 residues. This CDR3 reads CASSLEQGAPEQYF. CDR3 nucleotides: TGCGCCAGCAGCTTGGAACAGGGGGCACCCGAGCAGTACTTC. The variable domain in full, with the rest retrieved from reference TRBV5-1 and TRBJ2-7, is KAGVTQTPRYLIKTRGQQVTLSCSPISGHRSVSWYQQTPGQGLQFLFEYFSETQRNKGNFPGRFSGRQFSNSRSEMNVSTLELGDSALYLCASSLEQGAPEQYFGPGTRLTVT.

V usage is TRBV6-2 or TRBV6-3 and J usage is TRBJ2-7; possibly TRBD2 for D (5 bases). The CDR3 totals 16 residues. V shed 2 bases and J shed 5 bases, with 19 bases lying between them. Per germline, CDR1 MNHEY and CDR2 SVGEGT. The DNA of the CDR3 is TGTGCCAGCAGTTACCCCGCCGGGGAGCTACCTAACGAGCAGTACTTC. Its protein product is CASSYPAGELPNEQYF.

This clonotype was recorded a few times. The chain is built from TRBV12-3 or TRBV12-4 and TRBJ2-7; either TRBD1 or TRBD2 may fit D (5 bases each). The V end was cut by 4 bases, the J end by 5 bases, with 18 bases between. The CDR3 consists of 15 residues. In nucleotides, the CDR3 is TGTGCCAGCAGTTACTACCGGGACCCCGCCGACGAGCAGTACTTC. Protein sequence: CASSYYRDPADEQYF.

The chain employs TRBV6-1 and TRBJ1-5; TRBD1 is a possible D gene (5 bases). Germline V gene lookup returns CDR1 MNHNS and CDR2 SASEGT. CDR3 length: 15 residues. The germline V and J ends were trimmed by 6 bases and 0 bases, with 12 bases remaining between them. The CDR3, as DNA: TGTGCCAGCAGGGGGGTCCCGTATAGCAATCAGCCCCAGCATTTT. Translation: CASRGVPYSNQPQHF.

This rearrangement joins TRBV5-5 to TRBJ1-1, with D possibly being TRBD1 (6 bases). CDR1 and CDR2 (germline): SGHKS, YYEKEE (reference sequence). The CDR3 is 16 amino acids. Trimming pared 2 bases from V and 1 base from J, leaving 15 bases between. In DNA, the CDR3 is TGTGCCAGCAGCTTATTACCAGGGGACTCGAACACTGAAGCTTTCTTT. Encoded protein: CASSLLPGDSNTEAFF.

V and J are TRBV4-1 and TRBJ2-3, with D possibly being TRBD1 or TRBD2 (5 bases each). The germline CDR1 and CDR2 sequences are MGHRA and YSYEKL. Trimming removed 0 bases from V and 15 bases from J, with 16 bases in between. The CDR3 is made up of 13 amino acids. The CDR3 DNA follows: TGCGCCAGCAGCCAAGATCATCGGGACCCAGAATATTTT. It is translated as CASSQDHRDPEYF.

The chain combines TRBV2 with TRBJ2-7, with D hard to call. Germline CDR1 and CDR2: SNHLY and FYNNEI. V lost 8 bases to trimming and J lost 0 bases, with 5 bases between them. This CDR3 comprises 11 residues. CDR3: CASGFSYEQYF. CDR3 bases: TGTGCCAGCGGGTTCTCCTACGAGCAGTACTTC.

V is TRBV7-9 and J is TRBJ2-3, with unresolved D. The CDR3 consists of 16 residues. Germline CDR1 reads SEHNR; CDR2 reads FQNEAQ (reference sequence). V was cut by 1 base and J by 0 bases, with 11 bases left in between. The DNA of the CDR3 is TGTGCCAGCAGCTTAGGGTTAAAACCTAGCACAGATACGCAGTATTTT. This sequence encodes CASSLGLKPSTDTQYF.

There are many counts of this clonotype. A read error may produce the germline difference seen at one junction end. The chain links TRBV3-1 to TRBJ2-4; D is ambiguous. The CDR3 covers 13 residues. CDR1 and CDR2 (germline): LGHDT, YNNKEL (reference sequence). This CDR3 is CASSQIPSSIPYF. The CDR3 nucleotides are TGTGCCAGCAGCCAAATACCATCTTCTATTCCGTACTTC.

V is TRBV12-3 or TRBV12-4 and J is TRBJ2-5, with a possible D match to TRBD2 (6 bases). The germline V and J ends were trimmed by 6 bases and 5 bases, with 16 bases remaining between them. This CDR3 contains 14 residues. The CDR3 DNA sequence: TGTGCCAGCAGGGCCGGGACTTTTATGGAGACCCAGTACTTC. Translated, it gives CASRAGTFMETQYF.